These 32 T cell receptor beta chains came from one sample sequenced in a study of response to subunit inactivated influenza vaccine. Each CDR3 protein gets one entry after TCRdb re-called the RT-PCR reads with MiXCR. Here the sample spans 800,000 to 1,000,000 distinct CDR3 sequences, 21% being singletons. Material: PBMCs from blood, obtained 5 days after vaccination. The receptor source for this set is a man between 45 and 60 years old who received an inactivated influenza vaccine.

This clonotype was seen a few times. J is TRBJ2-5 and V is TRBV12-3 or TRBV12-4, with D uncertain. The germline V and J ends were trimmed by 6 bases and 7 bases, with 21 bases remaining between them. This CDR3 spans 15 amino acids. Written as DNA, the CDR3 is TGTGCCAGCAGCGGTTTCGGCCTTAGGAGAGGGACCCAGTACTTC. Residues: CASSGFGLRRGTQYF.

In its sample, this clonotype was seen a few times. In DNA form, the CDR3 reads TGTGCCAGCAGCGCTAAACTAGCTTCCTATGGCGAGCAGTACTTC. Its protein product is CASSAKLASYGEQYF. This chain uses TRBV9 with TRBJ2-7; TRBD2 might be the D (6 bases). Per the germline V gene, CDR1 is SGDLS and CDR2 is YYNGEE. The CDR3 has 15 residues. V was cut by 3 bases and J by 6 bases, with 19 bases left in between.

This chain joins TRBV5-6 and TRBJ2-1; 7 nucleotides align to TRBD1. V shed 0 bases, J shed 9 bases, and the junction held 6 bases outside the gene matches. This CDR3 has 14 residues. Looked up from germline, CDR1 is SGHDT and CDR2 is YYEEEE. Written as DNA, the CDR3 is TGTGCCAGCAGCTTGGGACAGGGTGAAAGTGAGCAGTTCTTC. Translating it yields CASSLGQGESEQFF.

The V and J genes are TRBV29-1 and TRBJ2-1, with D unresolved. V dropped 0 bases and J dropped 6 bases, with 12 bases sitting between them. Germline V gene sequence: CDR1 SQVTM, CDR2 ANQGSEA. The CDR3 contains 14 residues. The CDR3 DNA follows: TGCAGCGTTGAAGATAGTAACAGCCCCAATGAGCAGTTCTTC. Translating gives CSVEDSNSPNEQFF.

The genes are TRBV10-3 and TRBJ2-1; 10 bases are shared with TRBD2. After removal of 3 bases from V and 4 bases from J, the junction contained 6 bases not matched to a gene. From germline, CDR1 is ENHRY and CDR2 SYGVKD. CDR3 size: 16 residues. CDR3 coding DNA: TGTGCCATCAGTGAAATAGGTAGCGGGAGGTACAATGAGCAGTTCTTC. The encoded protein is CAISEIGSGRYNEQFF.

The chain is built from TRBV24-1 and TRBJ1-5; D ambiguous. CDR1 KGHDR and CDR2 SFDVKD come from the germline V gene. V was clipped by 7 bases and J by 0 bases, with 6 bases between them. This CDR3 region has 13 residues. The CDR3 nucleotides read TGTGCCACCAGCAGTTATAGCAATCAGCCCCAGCATTTT. The encoded protein is CATSSYSNQPQHF.

The J gene is TRBJ2-5, the V gene TRBV3-1, with D possibly matching TRBD2 (6 bases). The V end lost 3 bases, the J end lost 6 bases, and 14 bases lay between the germline ends. CDR3 size: 14 residues. CDR1 and CDR2 from the germline V gene are LGHDT and YNNKEL (reference sequence). In DNA, the CDR3 is TGTGCCAGCAGCCAGAGTGGGACTGCAAAGACCCAGTACTTC. Protein: CASSQSGTAKTQYF.

This clonotype was counted a few times. The V gene is TRBV15, the J gene TRBJ2-5; tentative D call: TRBD2 (5 bases). There are 15 residues in the CDR3. Trimming took off 0 bases at V and 2 bases at J, with 10 bases between the two ends. CDR1 and CDR2 from the germline V gene are LNHNV and YYDKDF (reference sequence). The CDR3 DNA reads as TGTGCCACCAGCAGAGATCTAGCTAATCAAGAGACCCAGTACTTC. Amino acids: CATSRDLANQETQYF. The full variable domain, its missing parts supplied by reference TRBV15 and TRBJ2-5, is DAMVIQNPRYQVTQFGKPVTLSCSQTLNHNVMYWYQQKSSQAPKLLFHYYDKDFNNEADTPDNFQSRRPNTSFCFLDIRSPGLGDTAMYLCATSRDLANQETQYFGPGTRLLVL.

CDR3 sequence reads: CASSQVGQGETQYF. CDR3 in DNA: TGCGCCAGCAGCCAAGTGGGACAGGGTGAGACCCAGTACTTC. The genes are TRBV4-1 and TRBJ2-5, with 9 bases matching TRBD1. CDR3 length: 14 amino acids. Trimming removed 1 base from V and 5 bases from J; junction bases left unmatched: 2. Germline V CDR1 and CDR2: MGHRA, YSYEKL.

This chain connects TRBV20-1 to TRBJ2-7; D gene uncertain. Trimming stripped 1 base from V and 2 bases from J, with 6 bases between. The CDR3 length is 12 residues. Germline V gene data show CDR1 as DFQATT and CDR2 as SNEGSKA (reference sequence). For the CDR3, the DNA is TGCAGTGCTAGAGGCAGAACCTACGAGCAGTACTTC. This encodes CSARGRTYEQYF.

The chain employs TRBV4-2 and TRBJ2-3; 11 bases fit TRBD2. The CDR3 loop spans 16 amino acids. CDR1 is LGHNA and CDR2 is YNFKEQ in the germline V gene. J was trimmed by 4 bases and V by 3 bases; bases with no gene match: 6. The CDR3 loop is CASSHLAGGPADTQYF. CDR3 bases: TGTGCCAGCAGCCATTTAGCGGGGGGGCCCGCAGATACGCAGTATTTT.

A few counts support this clonotype. The chain carries TRBV20-1 and TRBJ2-1; 8 positions agree with TRBD1. The V segment lost 5 bases and the J segment 4 bases; nucleotides outside the gene matches: 16. Germline CDR1 and CDR2: DFQATT and SNEGSKA (reference sequence). This CDR3 has 17 residues. CDR3 sequence (DNA): TGCAGTGCTGTGGGAAGGCCAGGGGGCAAATTGTACAATGAGCAGTTCTTC. Translated: CSAVGRPGGKLYNEQFF.

This clonotype was recorded a few times. The chain combines TRBV19 with TRBJ2-2; no clear D. Trimming cost V 5 bases and J 0 bases, with 10 bases left between them. Germline V lookup: CDR1 LNHDA, CDR2 SQIVND (reference sequence). This CDR3 spans 15 amino acids. For the CDR3, the DNA is TGTGCCAGTAGTGGTGGGATATCGAACACCGGGGAGCTGTTTTTT. As protein: CASSGGISNTGELFF.

The rearrangement joins TRBV12-3 or TRBV12-4 to TRBJ2-4; weak D call: TRBD1 (6 bases). This CDR3 region has 14 residues. Trimming removed 2 bases at V and 2 bases at J, with 7 bases between. CDR3 DNA sequence: TGTGCCAGCAGTTTACAGGGGACCAAAAACATTCAGTACTTC. Encoded protein: CASSLQGTKNIQYF.

V is TRBV20-1 and J is TRBJ2-5, with TRBD2 identical over 9 bases. With V trimmed by 5 bases and J by 5 bases, 6 bases remained unmatched. Germline V gives CDR1 DFQATT, CDR2 SNEGSKA (reference sequence). The CDR3 covers 13 residues. The CDR3, as DNA: TGCAGTGCTTCCGGGACTAGCTGGGAGACCCAGTACTTC. Translation: CSASGTSWETQYF.

This chain uses TRBV5-6 with TRBJ2-1; 9 bases agree with TRBD2. This CDR3 region has 15 residues. With 0 bases clipped from V and 10 bases from J, the junction kept 8 bases outside the gene matches. Germline CDR1 reads SGHDT; CDR2 reads YYEEEE. This chain's CDR3 is CASSLASGAQGEQFF. The CDR3 coding sequence is TGTGCCAGCAGCTTGGCTAGCGGGGCCCAGGGGGAGCAGTTCTTC.

The DNA of the CDR3 is TGTGCCAGCAGCGGATCGGGACTAGCGGGAGGGAGCACCGGGGAGCTGTTTTTT. It specifies CASSGSGLAGGSTGELFF. The V call is TRBV3-1, the J call TRBJ2-2; the match to TRBD2 covers 16 bases. This CDR3 region has 18 residues. The trim removed 5 bases at V and 4 bases at J, leaving 7 bases unmatched. The V gene's germline CDR1 is LGHDT and CDR2 YNNKEL (reference sequence). The whole variable domain, remainder taken from reference TRBV3-1 and TRBJ2-2, is DTAVSQTPKYLVTQMGNDKSIKCEQNLGHDTMYWYKQDSKKFLKIMFSYNNKELIINETVPNRFSPKSPDKAHLNLHINSLELGDSAVYFCASSGSGLAGGSTGELFFGEGSRLTVL.

This clonotype was counted a few times. This rearrangement joins TRBV7-6 to TRBJ2-1; D unclear. Germline V gives CDR1 SGHVS, CDR2 FNYEAQ. This CDR3 contains 16 residues. The V and J ends lost 7 bases and 0 bases respectively, with 16 bases between them. DNA of the CDR3: TGTGCCAGCACACACACTGCACCTATCTCCTACAATGAGCAGTTCTTC. Translating gives CASTHTAPISYNEQFF.

This chain links TRBV11-1 with TRBJ1-1; TRBD1 agrees at 9 bases. V shed 4 bases, J shed 6 bases, and the junction held 18 bases outside the gene matches. The germline CDR1 and CDR2 sequences are SGHAT and FQDESV (reference sequence). CDR3 length: 18 amino acids. The CDR3 loop is CASSSVMDRGRTRAEAFF. Here the CDR3 DNA reads TGTGCCAGCAGCTCGGTAATGGACAGGGGACGAACAAGGGCTGAAGCTTTCTTT.

The chain has TRBV10-3 and TRBJ2-5, with 8 bases identical to TRBD2. J lost 2 bases, V lost 5 bases, and 4 bases had no gene match. CDR3 length: 14 amino acids. Germline V gene lookup returns CDR1 ENHRY and CDR2 SYGVKD. This chain's CDR3 is CAISRASGQETQYF. The CDR3, as DNA: TGTGCCATCAGTCGGGCTAGCGGGCAAGAGACCCAGTACTTC.

The chain combines TRBV6-5 with TRBJ2-2; 7 nucleotides line up with TRBD1. Germline values: CDR1 MNHEY, CDR2 SVGAGI. This CDR3 contains 16 residues. V was clipped by 0 bases and J by 6 bases; unmatched bases: 7. CDR3 loop: CASSYSGQEVAGELFF. The CDR3 bases are TGTGCCAGCAGTTACTCCGGACAGGAGGTGGCCGGGGAGCTGTTTTTT.

A few counts support this clonotype. This rearrangement joins TRBV4-3 to TRBJ2-1, with 14 bases aligning to TRBD2. Germline loops: CDR1 LGHNA, CDR2 YSLEER. This CDR3 is built from 17 residues. The ends lost 5 bases at V and 6 bases at J; junction bases unmatched: 9. The CDR3: CASSSLTSGGASNEQFF. The CDR3 DNA reads TGCGCCAGCAGCTCGTTGACTAGCGGGGGGGCTAGCAATGAGCAGTTCTTC.

The V call is TRBV12-2, the J call TRBJ2-6. TRBV12-2 is noted as a pseudogene. The CDR3 runs 17 residues. Here the CDR3 reads CASRRLGIDSGANVLTF. In DNA, the CDR3 is TGTGCAAGTCGCCGTTTGGGCATCGACTCTGGGGCCAACGTCCTGACTTTC.

This clonotype showed up many times. The gene calls are TRBV27 and TRBJ2-1; D is perhaps TRBD2 (6 bases). V was shortened by 5 bases and J by 0 bases, with 11 bases between the two germline ends. CDR3 length: 15 amino acids. Per the germline V gene, CDR1 is MNHEY and CDR2 is SMNVEV (reference sequence). CDR3 coding DNA: TGTGCCAGCAGTGACGGGACTGGCTCCTACAATGAGCAGTTCTTC. It translates to CASSDGTGSYNEQFF.

This clonotype showed up just a few times. This CDR3 is CASSRSTSGYEQYF. The CDR3 nucleotides read TGTGCCAGCAGCCGCTCGACTAGCGGCTACGAGCAGTACTTC. The J gene is TRBJ2-7, the V gene TRBV2; 9 bases map to TRBD2. CDR1 is SNHLY, CDR2 FYNNEI, per germline. J lost 3 bases, V lost 6 bases, and 6 bases had no gene match. This CDR3 spans 14 amino acids.

This clonotype showed up just a few times. The chain has TRBV4-2 and TRBJ2-3, with TRBD2 matching over 7 bases. Germline CDR1 and CDR2: LGHNA and YNFKEQ. J gave up 0 bases and V 2 bases, and 5 bases lay outside the gene matches. This CDR3 is built from 16 residues. For the CDR3, the DNA is TGTGCCAGCAGCCAAACGCGGGAGTATAGCACAGATACGCAGTATTTT. Amino acids: CASSQTREYSTDTQYF.

The V gene is TRBV20-1, the J gene TRBJ2-5; D gene unclear. The CDR3 has 14 residues. V shed 3 bases and J shed 4 bases, with 15 bases lying between them. CDR1 is DFQATT and CDR2 is SNEGSKA in the germline V gene (reference sequence). CDR3 region: CSARLMDAGETQYF. The CDR3 DNA follows: TGCAGTGCTAGGCTTATGGACGCCGGAGAGACCCAGTACTTC.

Here the CDR3 DNA reads TGTGCCAGCAGCCAAGGAAGGGCTAGCGGCAAGTCCTACAATGAGCAGTTCTTC. Its protein is CASSQGRASGKSYNEQFF. The V call is TRBV3-1, the J call TRBJ2-1; 7 bases are a match to TRBD2. After removal of 1 base from V and 1 base from J, the junction contained 10 bases not matched to a gene. Germline V gene lookup returns CDR1 LGHDT and CDR2 YNNKEL (reference sequence). The CDR3 extends over 18 amino acids.

This clonotype was found a few times. This chain links TRBV28 with TRBJ2-3, with TRBD2 matching over 12 bases. V lost 6 bases to trimming and J lost 2 bases; unmatched junction nucleotides: 12. This CDR3 spans 18 amino acids. Per germline, CDR1 MDHEN and CDR2 SYDVKM. CDR3 DNA: TGTGCCAGCAGGACTTCTAGCGGGAGGGTCATAAACACAGATACGCAGTATTTT. It translates to CASRTSSGRVINTDTQYF.

The chain joins TRBV14 to TRBJ1-1; D is perhaps TRBD1 (5 bases). The CDR3 is 15 amino acids. Germline V gives CDR1 SGHDN, CDR2 FVKESK. Trimming removed 1 base from V and 1 base from J, with 10 bases in between. The CDR3 sequence is CASSQGGGKNTEAFF. The CDR3 region has the DNA TGTGCCAGCAGCCAAGGGGGGGGAAAGAACACTGAAGCTTTCTTT.

The chain uses TRBV7-3 and TRBJ2-3, with TRBD2 matching 7 bases. Germline V gives CDR1 SGHTA, CDR2 FQGTGA. The CDR3 length is 15 residues. Trimming removed 1 base from V and 5 bases from J; junction bases left unmatched: 6. CDR3 sequence (DNA): TGTGCCAGCAGCTTAAACGCGGGAGCTCAAGATACGCAGTATTTT. This gives the protein CASSLNAGAQDTQYF. The whole variable domain, filled in from reference TRBV7-3 and TRBJ2-3, reads GAGVSQTPSNKVTEKGKYVELRCDPISGHTALYWYRQSLGQGPEFLIYFQGTGAADDSGLPNDRFFAVRPEGSVSTLKIQRTERGDSAVYLCASSLNAGAQDTQYFGPGTRLTVL.

This rearrangement joins TRBV4-1 to TRBJ2-1; the match to TRBD2 covers 7 bases. The CDR3 is 17 amino acids. Germline CDR1 is MGHRA and CDR2 is YSYEKL. Losses at the gene ends were 1 base for V and 8 bases for J; bases not matched to a gene: 14. In DNA, the CDR3 is TGCGCCAGCAGCCAAGGCGGTGGGCTAGCGGCCTGGGATGAGCAGTTCTTC. It encodes CASSQGGGLAAWDEQFF.